The 6 T cell receptor beta chains listed next were all sequenced from one sample in a study of resident and recirculating memory T cells in vitiligo. Only in-frame clones appear in the TCRdb table, and some are missing; sequencing was by immunoSEQ multiplex PCR. The repertoire includes 70,000 to 85,000 clones, approximately 93% of them detected once, and around 4.7% sits in the top ten. The specimen was blood. Receptor source: a male donor with vitiligo.

The V and J genes are TRBV4-1 and TRBJ2-5; D is perhaps TRBD1 (6 bases). V lost 1 base to trimming and J lost 7 bases, with 19 bases between them. The CDR3 is made up of 16 amino acids. Per the germline V gene, CDR1 is MGHRA and CDR2 is YSYEKL. The CDR3 DNA reads as TGCGCCAGCAGCCAAGCCTCGGACCGACGCAGGGGGACCCAGTACTTC. Its protein is CASSQASDRRRGTQYF.

V is TRBV5-6 and J is TRBJ1-2, with D perhaps TRBD1 (5 bases). Looked up from germline, CDR1 is SGHDT and CDR2 is YYEEEE. The CDR3 is made up of 14 amino acids. Trimming stripped 1 base from V and 8 bases from J, with 15 bases between. The CDR3 nucleotides read TGTGCCAGCAGCTTGAGGGATGGGGCTATAGGCTACACCTTC. It yields the protein CASSLRDGAIGYTF.

J is TRBJ1-5 and V is TRBV18, with TRBD1 identical over 10 bases. The CDR3 runs to 17 residues. V was pared by 4 bases and J by 6 bases, with 12 bases of the junction left unmatched. From germline, CDR1 is KGHSH and CDR2 LQKENI. The CDR3: CASSRSGTGDEGQPQHF. DNA of the CDR3: TGTGCCAGCTCACGCTCCGGGACAGGGGACGAGGGTCAGCCCCAGCATTTT.

The chain joins TRBV7-9 to TRBJ2-1; the D gene is possibly TRBD2 (6 bases). Trimming pared 6 bases from V and 3 bases from J, leaving 18 bases between. The V gene's germline CDR1 is SEHNR and CDR2 FQNEAQ (reference sequence). The CDR3 is made up of 16 amino acids. CDR3 sequence reads: CASRGVADTDYNEQFF. DNA for the CDR3: TGTGCCAGCAGAGGGGTAGCGGATACCGACTACAATGAGCAGTTCTTC.

The rearrangement joins TRBV19 to TRBJ2-5; D perhaps matches TRBD1 (6 bases). CDR3 length equals 16 residues. CDR1 is LNHDA and CDR2 is SQIVND in the germline V gene (reference sequence). The V gene lost 7 bases and the J gene lost 2 bases, with 20 bases spanning the gap. CDR3 nucleotides: TGTGCCAGTACGGCGACAGGCTGGAACAGACAAGAGACCCAGTACTTC. Translating it yields CASTATGWNRQETQYF.

The gene calls are TRBV4-3 and TRBJ1-6; D gene ambiguous. CDR3 length equals 19 residues. Trimming shortened V by 3 bases and J by 1 base, and 19 bases separated the two germline ends. The germline CDR1 and CDR2 sequences are LGHNA and YSLEER. The CDR3 loop is CASSQNRVGLGSYNSPLHF. CDR3 bases: TGCGCCAGCAGCCAGAATCGGGTCGGTTTGGGTTCCTATAATTCACCCCTCCACTTT.